The 18 T cell receptor beta chains presented below share a single source sample, sequenced in a study of cytomegalovirus exposure and HLA in healthy donors. The repertoire was sequenced with immunoSEQ multiplex PCR; TCRdb's copy has only in-frame clones and lacks some. The sample yields about 240,000 clones, around nine tenths seen once. Sample: PBMCs. The receptors shown here come from a man between 18 and 35 years old in good health and CMV-seronegative.

Comment on this clone: This same CDR3 is encoded by further DNA sequences in the sample. The chain is built from TRBV7-2 and TRBJ1-5; D is undetermined. The CDR3 has 12 amino acids. Germline V gene sequence: CDR1 SGHTA, CDR2 FQGNSA. V gave up 1 base and J gave up 7 bases, with 5 bases separating them. CDR3 protein: CASSLVGQPQHF. The CDR3 nucleotides are TGTGCCAGCAGCTTAGTGGGCCAGCCCCAGCATTTT. Drawing the rest from reference TRBV7-2 and TRBJ1-5, the complete variable domain is GAGVSQSPSNKVTEKGKDVELRCDPISGHTALYWYRQSLGQGLEFLIYFQGNSAPDKSGLPSDRFSAERTGGSVSTLTIQRTQQEDSAVYLCASSLVGQPQHFGDGTRLSIL.

The J gene is TRBJ1-2, the V gene TRBV2; maybe TRBD1 (5 bases). V was cut by 6 bases and J by 3 bases, with 8 bases left in between. Germline V gene sequence: CDR1 SNHLY, CDR2 FYNNEI. The CDR3 is 12 residues long. CDR3 DNA sequence: TGTGCCAGCAGCGGGACTGACTATGGCTACACCTTC. Its protein is CASSGTDYGYTF.

This chain links TRBV7-9 with TRBJ1-2, with D maybe TRBD1 (6 bases). Trimming took off 3 bases at V and 2 bases at J, with 16 bases between the two ends. CDR1 and CDR2 (germline): SEHNR, FQNEAQ (reference sequence). The CDR3 length is 16 residues. CDR3 coding DNA: TGTGCCAGCAGCTTTGGCCCGCCGGACAGAAACTATGGCTACACCTTC. Translation gives CASSFGPPDRNYGYTF. Complete variable domain (other parts from reference TRBV7-9 and TRBJ1-2): DTGVSQNPRHKITKRGQNVTFRCDPISEHNRLYWYRQTLGQGPEFLTYFQNEAQLEKSRLLSDRFSAERPKGSFSTLEIQRTEQGDSAMYLCASSFGPPDRNYGYTFGSGTRLTVV.

The chain combines TRBV4-3 with TRBJ2-7, with 7 positions matching TRBD2. V was pared by 3 bases and J by 3 bases, with 5 bases of the junction left unmatched. The germline CDR1 and CDR2 sequences are LGHNA and YSLEER. The CDR3 has 14 amino acids. Written as DNA, the CDR3 is TGCGCCAGCAGCCAGGGGAGGGGAGGCTACGAGCAGTACTTC. Its protein product is CASSQGRGGYEQYF.

The rearrangement uses TRBV9 and TRBJ1-2; TRBD1 agrees at 9 bases. V lost 4 bases to trimming and J lost 7 bases; unmatched junction nucleotides: 26. The CDR3 consists of 20 residues. CDR1 is SGDLS, CDR2 YYNGEE, per germline. The CDR3, as DNA: TGTGCCAGCAGCTCTCGCCCTGGGACAGGGATTTTTTCCTCCATTATTGGCTACACCTTC. Translated, it gives CASSSRPGTGIFSSIIGYTF.

The chain employs TRBV5-1 and TRBJ1-3; D perhaps matches TRBD1 (6 bases). The CDR3 extends over 15 amino acids. V lost 4 bases, J lost 3 bases, and 14 bases lay in between. Looked up from germline, CDR1 is SGHRS and CDR2 is YFSETQ. The CDR3 loop is CASSINTGNGNTIYF. In nucleotides, the CDR3 is TGCGCCAGCAGCATAAACACAGGGAATGGAAACACCATATATTTT.

This clone was seen more than once but under ten times. The V and J genes are TRBV18 and TRBJ2-7, with D possibly matching TRBD1 (6 bases). With 2 bases removed from V and 2 bases from J, the gap between germline ends came to 10 bases. The germline gives CDR1 KGHSH, CDR2 LQKENI. The CDR3 extends over 14 amino acids. The CDR3 protein is CASSPTTGPYEQYF. The CDR3 nucleotides are TGTGCCAGCTCACCAACGACAGGTCCCTACGAGCAGTACTTC.

The chain is built from TRBV7-2 and TRBJ1-2; D is unresolved. CDR3 length equals 13 residues. Trimming removed 1 base from V and 8 bases from J, with 11 bases in between. Germline V lookup: CDR1 SGHTA, CDR2 FQGNSA. The DNA of the CDR3 is TGTGCCAGCAGCTTAGACGGGATAGGGGGCTACACCTTC. Its protein is CASSLDGIGGYTF.

The chain recombines TRBV27 with TRBJ2-5; 7 bases map to TRBD1. The CDR3 loop spans 17 amino acids. V was clipped by 3 bases and J by 0 bases; unmatched bases: 10. Looked up from germline, CDR1 is MNHEY and CDR2 is SMNVEV (reference sequence). The CDR3 sequence: CASSFLTGATYQETQYF. The CDR3 DNA reads as TGTGCCAGCAGTTTTTTAACAGGGGCTACGTACCAAGAGACCCAGTACTTC.

The V gene is TRBV9, the J gene TRBJ2-4; 8 bases align to TRBD1. V gave up 3 bases and J gave up 7 bases; unmatched junction bases: 6. Germline V CDR1 and CDR2: SGDLS, YYNGEE. CDR3 length: 14 amino acids. CDR3 in amino acids: CASSGGQVPNIQYF. The CDR3 nucleotides are TGTGCCAGCAGCGGGGGACAGGTCCCCAACATTCAGTACTTC.

CDR3 bases: TGTGCCAGCAGCTCCTCGGACGGGGCCGGGGAGCTGTTTTTT. Translation gives CASSSSDGAGELFF. The chain has TRBV13 and TRBJ2-2; TRBD2 might be the D (5 bases). Germline CDR1 PRHDT, CDR2 FYEKMQ (reference sequence). CDR3 size: 14 residues. The V end lost 4 bases, the J end lost 6 bases, and 12 bases lay between the germline ends.

This clone was recorded only once. The rearrangement uses TRBV29-1 and TRBJ2-1; perhaps TRBD1 as D (5 bases). Germline CDR1 is SQVTM and CDR2 is ANQGSEA. This CDR3 has 11 residues. V dropped 4 bases and J dropped 7 bases, with 8 bases sitting between them. The CDR3 DNA sequence: TGCAGCGTTGGTGGGGCGAATGAGCAGTTCTTC. Protein: CSVGGANEQFF.

This clone was recorded a few times. This sequence joins TRBV5-4 and TRBJ2-7; 7 bases line up with TRBD1. J lost 5 bases, V lost 1 base, and 9 bases had no gene match. Per the germline V gene, CDR1 is SGHNT and CDR2 is YYREEE (reference sequence). This CDR3 is built from 15 residues. This CDR3 is CASSLKSTGDDEQYF. CDR3 nucleotide sequence: TGTGCCAGCAGCTTGAAGTCAACAGGGGATGACGAGCAGTACTTC.

The chain combines TRBV4-3 with TRBJ2-3, with a weak D call TRBD1 (6 bases). Germline V gene lookup returns CDR1 LGHNA and CDR2 YSLEER. Trimming took 4 bases from V and 9 from J, leaving 20 bases between them. The CDR3 consists of 15 residues. The CDR3 loop is CASSPEDYDRSTQYF. DNA of the CDR3: TGCGCCAGCAGCCCAGAAGATTATGACAGGTCCACGCAGTATTTT.

The gene calls are TRBV13 and TRBJ2-3; 8 bases align to TRBD2. J was trimmed by 5 bases and V by 5 bases; bases with no gene match: 6. This CDR3 has 14 amino acids. CDR1 PRHDT and CDR2 FYEKMQ come from the germline V gene (reference sequence). Here the CDR3 reads CASSLSGELDTQYF. The DNA for the CDR3 is TGTGCCAGCAGCCTTAGCGGGGAGTTAGATACGCAGTATTTT.

The rearrangement joins TRBV19 to TRBJ2-7; 8 bases fit TRBD1. This CDR3 has 18 amino acids. V shed 10 bases, J shed 0 bases, and the junction held 20 bases outside the gene matches. Germline V lookup: CDR1 LNHDA, CDR2 SQIVND (reference sequence). CDR3 coding DNA: TGTGCCATGAGGCCAGGGGGCGCGAGAGGATGGGGCTCCTACGAGCAGTACTTC. Its translation is CAMRPGGARGWGSYEQYF.

J is TRBJ1-5 and V is TRBV6-5; tentatively, D is TRBD1 (5 bases). V was shortened by 4 bases and J by 6 bases, with 7 bases between the two germline ends. In germline, CDR1 is MNHEY, CDR2 SVGAGI. The CDR3 loop spans 12 amino acids. The CDR3 loop is CASSLRGQPQHF. The CDR3 nucleotides read TGTGCCAGCAGTTTAAGGGGTCAGCCCCAGCATTTT.

V and J are TRBV5-1 and TRBJ2-4; D is unclear. Germline values: CDR1 SGHRS, CDR2 YFSETQ. This CDR3 comprises 13 residues. Trimming took off 0 bases at V and 11 bases at J, with 12 bases between the two ends. In DNA form, the CDR3 reads TGCGCCAGCAGCTTGGTTGCCGGGTACGTTCAGTACTTC. Encoded protein: CASSLVAGYVQYF.